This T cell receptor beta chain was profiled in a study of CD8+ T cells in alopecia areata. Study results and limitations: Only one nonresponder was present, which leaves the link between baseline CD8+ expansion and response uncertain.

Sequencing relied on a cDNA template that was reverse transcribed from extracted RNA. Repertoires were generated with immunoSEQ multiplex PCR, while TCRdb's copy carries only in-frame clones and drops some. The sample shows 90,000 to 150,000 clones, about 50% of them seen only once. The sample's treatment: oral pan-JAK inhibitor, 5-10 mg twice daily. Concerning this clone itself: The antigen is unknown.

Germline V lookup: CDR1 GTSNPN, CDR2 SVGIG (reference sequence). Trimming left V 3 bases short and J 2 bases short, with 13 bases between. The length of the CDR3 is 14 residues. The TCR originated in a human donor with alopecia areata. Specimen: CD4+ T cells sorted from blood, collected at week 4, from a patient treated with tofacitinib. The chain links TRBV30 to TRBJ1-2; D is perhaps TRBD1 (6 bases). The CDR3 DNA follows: TGTGCCTGGAGATTCAGGGACATCAACTATGGCTACACCTTC. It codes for CAWRFRDINYGYTF.